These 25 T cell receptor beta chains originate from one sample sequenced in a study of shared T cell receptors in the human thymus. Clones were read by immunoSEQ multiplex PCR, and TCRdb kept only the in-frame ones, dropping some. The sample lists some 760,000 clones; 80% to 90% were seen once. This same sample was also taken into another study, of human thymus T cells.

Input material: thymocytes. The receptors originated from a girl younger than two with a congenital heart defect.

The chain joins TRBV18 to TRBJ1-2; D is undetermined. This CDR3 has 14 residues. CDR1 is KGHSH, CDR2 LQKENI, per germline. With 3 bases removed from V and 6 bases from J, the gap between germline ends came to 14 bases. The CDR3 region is CASSPSAVPNGYTF. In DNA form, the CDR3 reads TGTGCCAGCTCACCCTCCGCGGTCCCAAATGGCTACACCTTC.

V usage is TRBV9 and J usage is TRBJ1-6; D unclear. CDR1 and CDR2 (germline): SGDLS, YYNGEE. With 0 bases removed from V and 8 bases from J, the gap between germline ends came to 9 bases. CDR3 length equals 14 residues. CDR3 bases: TGTGCCAGCAGCGTAGGGCGGAAGGATTCACCCCTCCACTTT. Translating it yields CASSVGRKDSPLHF.

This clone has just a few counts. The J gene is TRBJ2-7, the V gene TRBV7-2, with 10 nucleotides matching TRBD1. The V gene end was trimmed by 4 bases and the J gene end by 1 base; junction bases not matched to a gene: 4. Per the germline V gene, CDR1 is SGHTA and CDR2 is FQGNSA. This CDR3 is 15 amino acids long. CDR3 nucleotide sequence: TGTGCCAGCAGCTACCGGGACAGGGGTTCCTACGAGCAGTACTTC. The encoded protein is CASSYRDRGSYEQYF.

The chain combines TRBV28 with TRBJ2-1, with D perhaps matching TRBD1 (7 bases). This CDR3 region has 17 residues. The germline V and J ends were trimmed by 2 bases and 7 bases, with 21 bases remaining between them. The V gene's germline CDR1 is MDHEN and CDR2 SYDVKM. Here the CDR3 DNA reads TGTGCCAGCAGTTTAGACTTGGAGGGGGCGGGACGGAATGAGCAGTTCTTC. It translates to CASSLDLEGAGRNEQFF.

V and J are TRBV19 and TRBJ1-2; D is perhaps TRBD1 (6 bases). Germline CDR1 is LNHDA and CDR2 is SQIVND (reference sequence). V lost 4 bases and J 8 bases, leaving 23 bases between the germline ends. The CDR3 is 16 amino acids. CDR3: CASSNDYRDEIRGYTF. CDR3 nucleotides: TGTGCCAGTAGTAATGATTACAGGGACGAGATCAGAGGCTACACCTTC.

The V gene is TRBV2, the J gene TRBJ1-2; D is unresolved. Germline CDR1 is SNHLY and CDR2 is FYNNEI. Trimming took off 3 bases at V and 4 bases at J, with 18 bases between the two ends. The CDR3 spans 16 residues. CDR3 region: CASSDFLSGSGYGYTF. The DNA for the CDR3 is TGTGCCAGCAGTGACTTTCTGTCGGGGTCGGGCTATGGCTACACCTTC.

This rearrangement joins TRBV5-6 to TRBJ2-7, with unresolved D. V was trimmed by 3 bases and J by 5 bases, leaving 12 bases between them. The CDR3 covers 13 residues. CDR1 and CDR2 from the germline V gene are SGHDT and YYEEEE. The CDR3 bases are TGTGCCAGCAGCTCTTATAGTGTTAACGAGCAGTACTTC. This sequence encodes CASSSYSVNEQYF.

The DNA for the CDR3 is TGTGCCAGCAGCCCGTCGCAGGGTAACACTGAAGCTTTCTTT. Translation gives CASSPSQGNTEAFF. V usage is TRBV5-6 and J usage is TRBJ1-1, with D possibly matching TRBD1 (5 bases). Looked up from germline, CDR1 is SGHDT and CDR2 is YYEEEE. This CDR3 is built from 14 residues. V lost 4 bases to trimming and J lost 2 bases, with 12 bases between them.

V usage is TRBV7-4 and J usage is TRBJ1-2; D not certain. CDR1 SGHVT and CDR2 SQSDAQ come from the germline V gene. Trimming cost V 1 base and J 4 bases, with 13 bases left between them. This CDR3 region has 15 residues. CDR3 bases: TGTGCCAGCAGCTTAGACAGAGGGCTCGGCTATGGCTACACCTTC. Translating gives CASSLDRGLGYGYTF.

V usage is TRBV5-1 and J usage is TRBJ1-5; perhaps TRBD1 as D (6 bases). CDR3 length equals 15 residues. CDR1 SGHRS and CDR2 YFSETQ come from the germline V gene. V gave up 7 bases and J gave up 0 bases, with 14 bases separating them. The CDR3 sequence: CASVLGGNSNQPQHF. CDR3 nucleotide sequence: TGCGCCAGCGTTCTAGGGGGAAATAGCAATCAGCCCCAGCATTTT. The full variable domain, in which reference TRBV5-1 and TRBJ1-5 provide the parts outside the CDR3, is KAGVTQTPRYLIKTRGQQVTLSCSPISGHRSVSWYQQTPGQGLQFLFEYFSETQRNKGNFPGRFSGRQFSNSRSEMNVSTLELGDSALYLCASVLGGNSNQPQHFGDGTRLSIL.

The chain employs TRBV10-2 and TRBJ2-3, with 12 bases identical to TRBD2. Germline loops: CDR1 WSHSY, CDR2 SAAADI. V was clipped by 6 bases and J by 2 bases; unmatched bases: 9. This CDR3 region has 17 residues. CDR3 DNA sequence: TGCGCCAGCAGGTTCCGGACTAGCGGGGAGAACACAGATACGCAGTATTTT. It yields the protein CASRFRTSGENTDTQYF.

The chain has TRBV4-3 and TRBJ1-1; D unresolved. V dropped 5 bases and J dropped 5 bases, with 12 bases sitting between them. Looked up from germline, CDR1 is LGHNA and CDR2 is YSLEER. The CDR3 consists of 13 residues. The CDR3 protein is CASSALSGTEAFF. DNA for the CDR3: TGCGCCAGCAGCGCCCTAAGCGGAACTGAAGCTTTCTTT.

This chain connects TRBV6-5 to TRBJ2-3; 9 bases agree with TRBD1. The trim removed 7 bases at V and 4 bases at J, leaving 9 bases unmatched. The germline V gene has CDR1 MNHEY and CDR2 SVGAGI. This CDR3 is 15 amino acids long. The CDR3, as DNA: TGTGCCAGCAAACCCGGGACAGGGAATCCAGATACGCAGTATTTT. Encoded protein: CASKPGTGNPDTQYF.

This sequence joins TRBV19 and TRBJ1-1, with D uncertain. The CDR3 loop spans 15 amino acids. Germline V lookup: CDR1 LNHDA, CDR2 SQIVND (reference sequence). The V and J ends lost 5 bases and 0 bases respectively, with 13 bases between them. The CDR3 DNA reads TGTGCCAGTAGTCTCCGCGGCACCCTGAACACTGAAGCTTTCTTT. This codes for CASSLRGTLNTEAFF.

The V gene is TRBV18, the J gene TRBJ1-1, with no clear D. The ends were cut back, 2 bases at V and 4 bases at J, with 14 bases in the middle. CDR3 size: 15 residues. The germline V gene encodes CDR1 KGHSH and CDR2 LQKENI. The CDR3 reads CASSPSGCRATEAFF. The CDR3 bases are TGTGCCAGCTCACCATCGGGGTGCCGTGCCACTGAAGCTTTCTTT.

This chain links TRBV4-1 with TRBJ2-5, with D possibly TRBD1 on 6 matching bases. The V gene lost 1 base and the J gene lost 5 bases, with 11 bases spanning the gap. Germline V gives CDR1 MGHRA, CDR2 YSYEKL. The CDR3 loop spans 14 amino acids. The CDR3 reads CASSQGTGWETQYF. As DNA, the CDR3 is TGCGCCAGCAGCCAAGGAACAGGGTGGGAGACCCAGTACTTC.

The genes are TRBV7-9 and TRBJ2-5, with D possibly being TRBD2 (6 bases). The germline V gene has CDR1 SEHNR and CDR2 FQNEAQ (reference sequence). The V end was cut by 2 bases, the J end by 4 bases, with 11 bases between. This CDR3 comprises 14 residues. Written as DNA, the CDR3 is TGTGCCAGCAGCTTAAGAAGGGACTCAGAGACCCAGTACTTC. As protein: CASSLRRDSETQYF.

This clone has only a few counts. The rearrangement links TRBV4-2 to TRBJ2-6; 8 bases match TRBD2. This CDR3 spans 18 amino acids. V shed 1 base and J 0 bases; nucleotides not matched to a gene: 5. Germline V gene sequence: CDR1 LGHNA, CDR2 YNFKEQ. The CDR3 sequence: CASSQGGAGASGANVLTF. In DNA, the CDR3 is TGTGCCAGCAGCCAAGGAGGAGCGGGGGCCTCTGGGGCCAACGTCCTGACTTTC.

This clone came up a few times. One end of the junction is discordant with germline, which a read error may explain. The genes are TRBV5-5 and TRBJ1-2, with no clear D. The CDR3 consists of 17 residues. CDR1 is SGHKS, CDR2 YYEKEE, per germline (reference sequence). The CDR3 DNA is TGTGCCAGCAGCTTCTCGACTGATAAAAACGCTAAGTATGGCTACACCTTC. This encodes CASSFSTDKNAKYGYTF. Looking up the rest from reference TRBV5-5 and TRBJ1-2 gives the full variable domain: DAGVTQSPTHLIKTRGQQVTLRCSPISGHKSVSWYQQVLGQGPQFIFQYYEKEERGRGNFPDRFSARQFPNYSSELNVNALLLGDSALYLCASSFSTDKNAKYGYTFGSGTRLTVV.

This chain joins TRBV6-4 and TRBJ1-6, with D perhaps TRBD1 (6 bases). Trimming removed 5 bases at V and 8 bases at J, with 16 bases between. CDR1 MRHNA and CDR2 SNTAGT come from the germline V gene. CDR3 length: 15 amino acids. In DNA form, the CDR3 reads TGTGCCAGCAGTAGGGGATCTAAGGGGGATTCACCCCTCCACTTT. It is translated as CASSRGSKGDSPLHF.

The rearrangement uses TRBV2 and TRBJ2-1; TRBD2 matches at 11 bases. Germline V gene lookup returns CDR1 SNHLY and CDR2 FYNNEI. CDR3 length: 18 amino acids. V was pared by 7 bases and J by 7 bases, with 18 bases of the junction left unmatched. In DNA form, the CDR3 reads TGTGCCAGCAAAAGGGCTAGCGGGGGGCTAGGCCTCGGAAATGAGCAGTTCTTC. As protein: CASKRASGGLGLGNEQFF.

The CDR3: CASSRGGREQETQYF. CDR3 bases: TGCGCCAGCAGCCGCGGGGGTAGGGAGCAAGAGACCCAGTACTTC. V usage is TRBV4-3 and J usage is TRBJ2-5; 7 bases are shared with TRBD2. The CDR3 contains 15 residues. CDR1 LGHNA and CDR2 YSLEER come from the germline V gene. V lost 4 bases to trimming and J lost 2 bases; unmatched junction nucleotides: 7.

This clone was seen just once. The CDR3 is CASSPGIPRNKEVVNTEAFF. The CDR3 DNA reads as TGTGCCAGCAGCCCCGGGATTCCCCGAAATAAGGAGGTGGTGAACACTGAAGCTTTCTTT. The rearrangement uses TRBV5-5 and TRBJ1-1; D unresolved. Germline CDR1 reads SGHKS; CDR2 reads YYEKEE (reference sequence). Trimming cost V 4 bases and J 0 bases, with 28 bases left between them. The length of the CDR3 is 20 residues.

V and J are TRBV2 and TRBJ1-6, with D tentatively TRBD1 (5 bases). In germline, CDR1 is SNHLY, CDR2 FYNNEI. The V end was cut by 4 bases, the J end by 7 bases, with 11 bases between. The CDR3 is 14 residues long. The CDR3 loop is CASSGGRANSPLHF. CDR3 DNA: TGTGCCAGCAGTGGTGGCAGGGCAAATTCACCCCTCCACTTT.

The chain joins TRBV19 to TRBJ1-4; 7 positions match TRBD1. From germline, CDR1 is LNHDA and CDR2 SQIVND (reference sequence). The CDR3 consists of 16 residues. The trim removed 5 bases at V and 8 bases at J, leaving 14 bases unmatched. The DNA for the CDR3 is TGTGCCAGTAGTTTCCAACCGACAGGGATTTCAGAAAAACTGTTTTTT. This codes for CASSFQPTGISEKLFF.